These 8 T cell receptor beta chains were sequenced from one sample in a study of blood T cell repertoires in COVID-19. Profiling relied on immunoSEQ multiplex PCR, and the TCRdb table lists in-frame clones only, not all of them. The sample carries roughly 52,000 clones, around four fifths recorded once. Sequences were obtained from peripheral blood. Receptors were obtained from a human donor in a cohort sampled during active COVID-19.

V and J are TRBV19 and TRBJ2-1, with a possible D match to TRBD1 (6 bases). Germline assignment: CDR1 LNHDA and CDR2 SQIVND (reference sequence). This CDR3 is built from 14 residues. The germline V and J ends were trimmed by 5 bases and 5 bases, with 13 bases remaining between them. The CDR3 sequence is CASSRRGSDNEQFF. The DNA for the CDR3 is TGTGCCAGTAGTCGCAGGGGTTCGGACAATGAGCAGTTCTTC.

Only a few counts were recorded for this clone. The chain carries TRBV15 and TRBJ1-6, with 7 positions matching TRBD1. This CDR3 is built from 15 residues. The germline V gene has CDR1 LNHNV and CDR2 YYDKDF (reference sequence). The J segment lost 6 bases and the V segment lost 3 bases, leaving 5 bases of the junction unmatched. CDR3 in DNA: TGTGCCACCAGCAGGGGACAGATGAGTAATTCACCCCTCCACTTT. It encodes CATSRGQMSNSPLHF.

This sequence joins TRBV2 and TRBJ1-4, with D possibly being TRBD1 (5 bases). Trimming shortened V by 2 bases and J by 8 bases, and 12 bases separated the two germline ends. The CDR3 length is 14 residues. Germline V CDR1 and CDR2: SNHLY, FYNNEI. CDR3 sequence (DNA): TGTGCCAGCAGTGAACAGGGATCGAACGAAAAACTGTTTTTT. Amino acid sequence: CASSEQGSNEKLFF.

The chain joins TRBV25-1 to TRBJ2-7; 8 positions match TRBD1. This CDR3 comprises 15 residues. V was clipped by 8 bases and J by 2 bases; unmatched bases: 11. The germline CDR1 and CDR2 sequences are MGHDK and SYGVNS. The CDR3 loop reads CASRGQGILPYEQYF. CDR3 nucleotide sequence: TGTGCCAGCCGAGGACAGGGCATTCTTCCCTACGAGCAGTACTTC.

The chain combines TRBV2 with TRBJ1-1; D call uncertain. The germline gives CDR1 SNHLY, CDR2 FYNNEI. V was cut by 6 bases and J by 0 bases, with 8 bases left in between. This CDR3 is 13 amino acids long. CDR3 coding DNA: TGTGCCAGCAGAACTAGTATGAACACTGAAGCTTTCTTT. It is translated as CASRTSMNTEAFF.

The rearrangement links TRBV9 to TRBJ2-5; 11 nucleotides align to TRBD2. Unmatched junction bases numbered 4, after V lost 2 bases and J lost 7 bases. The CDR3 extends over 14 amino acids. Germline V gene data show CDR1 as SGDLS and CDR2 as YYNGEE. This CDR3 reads CASSVSGGAVTQYF. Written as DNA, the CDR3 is TGTGCCAGCAGCGTTAGCGGGGGGGCTGTGACCCAGTACTTC.

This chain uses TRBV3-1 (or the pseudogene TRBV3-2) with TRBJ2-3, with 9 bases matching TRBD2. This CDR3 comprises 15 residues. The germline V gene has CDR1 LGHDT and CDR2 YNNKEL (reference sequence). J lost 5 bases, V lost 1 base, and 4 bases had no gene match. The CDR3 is CASSQAIAGVDTQYF. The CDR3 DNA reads TGTGCCAGCAGCCAAGCGATAGCGGGGGTAGATACGCAGTATTTT.

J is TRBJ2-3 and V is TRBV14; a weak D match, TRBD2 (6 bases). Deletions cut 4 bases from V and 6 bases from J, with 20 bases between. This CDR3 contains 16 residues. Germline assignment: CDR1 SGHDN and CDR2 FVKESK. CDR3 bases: TGTGCCAGCAGCCTAGGGACTTCCTACTTTGCTGATACGCAGTATTTT. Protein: CASSLGTSYFADTQYF.